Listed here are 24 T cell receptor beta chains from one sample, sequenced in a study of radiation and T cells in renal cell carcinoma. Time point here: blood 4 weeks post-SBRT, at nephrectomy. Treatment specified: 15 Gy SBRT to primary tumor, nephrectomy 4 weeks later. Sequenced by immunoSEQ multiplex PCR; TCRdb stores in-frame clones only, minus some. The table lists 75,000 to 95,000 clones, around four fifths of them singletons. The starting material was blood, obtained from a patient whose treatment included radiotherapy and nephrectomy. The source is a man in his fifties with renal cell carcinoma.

CDR3 bases: TGCAGAGTAGGAGGCTATGGCTACACCTTC. Protein: CRVGGYGYTF. The chain uses TRBV20-1 and TRBJ1-2, with D unclear. This CDR3 has 10 amino acids. Germline V CDR1 and CDR2: DFQATT, SNEGSKA (reference sequence).

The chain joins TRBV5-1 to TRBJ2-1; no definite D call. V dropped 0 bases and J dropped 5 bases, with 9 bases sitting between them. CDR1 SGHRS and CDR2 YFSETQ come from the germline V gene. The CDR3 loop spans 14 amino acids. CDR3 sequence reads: CASSLVPDNNEQFF. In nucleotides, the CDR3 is TGCGCCAGCAGCTTGGTGCCGGATAACAATGAGCAGTTCTTC.

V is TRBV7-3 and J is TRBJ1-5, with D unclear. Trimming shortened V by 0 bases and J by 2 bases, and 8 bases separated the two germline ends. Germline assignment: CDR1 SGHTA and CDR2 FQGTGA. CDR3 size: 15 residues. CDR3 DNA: TGTGCCAGCAGCTTAACAGGTCGTGGCAATCAGCCCCAGCATTTT. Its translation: CASSLTGRGNQPQHF. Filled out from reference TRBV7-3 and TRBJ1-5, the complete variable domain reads GAGVSQTPSNKVTEKGKYVELRCDPISGHTALYWYRQSLGQGPEFLIYFQGTGAADDSGLPNDRFFAVRPEGSVSTLKIQRTERGDSAVYLCASSLTGRGNQPQHFGDGTRLSIL.

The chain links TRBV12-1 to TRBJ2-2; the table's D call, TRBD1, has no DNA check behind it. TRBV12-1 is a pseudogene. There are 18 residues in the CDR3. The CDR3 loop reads CASSRSGGQGPNTGELFF. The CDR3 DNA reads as TGTGCCAGCAGCAGGTCCGGGGGACAGGGTCCCAACACCGGGGAGCTGTTTTTT.

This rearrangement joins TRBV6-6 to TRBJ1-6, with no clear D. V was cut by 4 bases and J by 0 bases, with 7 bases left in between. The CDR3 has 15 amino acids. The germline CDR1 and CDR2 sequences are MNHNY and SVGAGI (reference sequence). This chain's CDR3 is CASSSRSSYNSPLHF. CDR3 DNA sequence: TGTGCCAGCAGTTCCCGTAGCTCCTATAATTCACCCCTCCACTTT.

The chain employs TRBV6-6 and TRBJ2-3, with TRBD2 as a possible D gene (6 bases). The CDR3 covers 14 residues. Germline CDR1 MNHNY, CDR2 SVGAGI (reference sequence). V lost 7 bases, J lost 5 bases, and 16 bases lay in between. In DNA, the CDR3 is TGTGCCAGCAACCTTGGCGGGGCGCAAGATACGCAGTATTTT. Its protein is CASNLGGAQDTQYF.

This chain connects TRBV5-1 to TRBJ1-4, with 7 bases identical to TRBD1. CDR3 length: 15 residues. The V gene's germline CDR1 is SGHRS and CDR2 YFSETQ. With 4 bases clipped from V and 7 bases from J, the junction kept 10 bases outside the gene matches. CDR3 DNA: TGCGCCAGCAGCGTAGGACAGGTCCCTACTGAAAAACTGTTTTTT. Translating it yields CASSVGQVPTEKLFF.

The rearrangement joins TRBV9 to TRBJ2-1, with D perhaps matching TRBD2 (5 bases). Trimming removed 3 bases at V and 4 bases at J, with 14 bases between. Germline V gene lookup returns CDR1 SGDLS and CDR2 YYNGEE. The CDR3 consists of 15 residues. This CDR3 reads CASSAPRGPYNEQFF. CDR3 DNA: TGTGCCAGCAGCGCCCCCCGCGGGCCATACAATGAGCAGTTCTTC.

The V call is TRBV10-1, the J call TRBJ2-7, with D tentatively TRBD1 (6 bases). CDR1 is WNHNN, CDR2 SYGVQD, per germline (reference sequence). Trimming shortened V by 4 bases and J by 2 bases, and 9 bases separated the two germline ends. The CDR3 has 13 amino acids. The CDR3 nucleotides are TGCGCCAGCAGTGGTGGACAGACCTACGAGCAGTACTTC. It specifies CASSGGQTYEQYF.

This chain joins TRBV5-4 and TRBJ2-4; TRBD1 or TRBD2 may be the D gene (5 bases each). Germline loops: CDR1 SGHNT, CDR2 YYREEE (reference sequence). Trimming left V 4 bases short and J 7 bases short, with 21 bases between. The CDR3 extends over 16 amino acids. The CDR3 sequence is CASSRAGTGTGNIQYF. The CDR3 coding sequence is TGTGCCAGCAGCCGCGCGGGCACCGGGACGGGGAACATTCAGTACTTC.

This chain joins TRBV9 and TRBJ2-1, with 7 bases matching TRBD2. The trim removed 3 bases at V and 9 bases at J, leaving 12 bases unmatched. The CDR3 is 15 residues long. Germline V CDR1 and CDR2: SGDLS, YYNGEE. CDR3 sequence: CASSEGMGTIGEQFF. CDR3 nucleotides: TGTGCCAGCAGCGAGGGGATGGGGACTATCGGTGAGCAGTTCTTC.

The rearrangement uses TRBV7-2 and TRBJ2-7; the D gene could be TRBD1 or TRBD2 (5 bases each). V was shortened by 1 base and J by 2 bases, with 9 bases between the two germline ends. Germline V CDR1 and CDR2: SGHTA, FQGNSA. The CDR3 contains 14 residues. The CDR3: CASSLGGTPYEQYF. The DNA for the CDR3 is TGTGCCAGCAGCTTAGGAGGGACGCCCTACGAGCAGTACTTC.

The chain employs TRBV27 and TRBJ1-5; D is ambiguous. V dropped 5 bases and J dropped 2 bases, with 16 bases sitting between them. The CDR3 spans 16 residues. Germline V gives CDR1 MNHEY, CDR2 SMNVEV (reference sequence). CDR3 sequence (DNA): TGTGCCAGCAGTCCACTCAGTTTGCATGGCAATCAGCCCCAGCATTTT. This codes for CASSPLSLHGNQPQHF.

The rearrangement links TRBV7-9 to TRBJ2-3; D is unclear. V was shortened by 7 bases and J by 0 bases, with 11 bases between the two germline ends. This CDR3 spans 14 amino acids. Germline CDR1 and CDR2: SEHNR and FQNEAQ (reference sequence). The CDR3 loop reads CASILDTSTDTQYF. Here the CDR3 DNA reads TGTGCCAGCATCTTGGATACTAGCACAGATACGCAGTATTTT. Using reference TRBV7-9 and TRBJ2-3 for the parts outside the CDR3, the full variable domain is DTGVSQNPRHKITKRGQNVTFRCDPISEHNRLYWYRQTLGQGPEFLTYFQNEAQLEKSRLLSDRFSAERPKGSFSTLEIQRTEQGDSAMYLCASILDTSTDTQYFGPGTRLTVL.

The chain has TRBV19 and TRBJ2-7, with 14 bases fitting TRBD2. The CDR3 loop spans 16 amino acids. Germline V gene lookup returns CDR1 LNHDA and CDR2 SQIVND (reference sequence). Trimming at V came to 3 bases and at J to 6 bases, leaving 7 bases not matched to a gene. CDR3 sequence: CASSMGTSGRWGEQYF. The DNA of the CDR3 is TGTGCCAGTAGTATGGGGACTAGCGGGAGATGGGGCGAGCAGTACTTC.

The CDR3: CASSRSGQIAYNEQFF. The DNA for the CDR3 is TGCGCCAGCAGCCGATCCGGACAGATCGCCTACAATGAGCAGTTCTTC. V usage is TRBV5-1 and J usage is TRBJ2-1; possible D gene TRBD1, 6 bases. Germline lookup yields CDR1 SGHRS and CDR2 YFSETQ. This CDR3 comprises 16 residues. V shed 4 bases and J shed 2 bases, with 16 bases lying between them.

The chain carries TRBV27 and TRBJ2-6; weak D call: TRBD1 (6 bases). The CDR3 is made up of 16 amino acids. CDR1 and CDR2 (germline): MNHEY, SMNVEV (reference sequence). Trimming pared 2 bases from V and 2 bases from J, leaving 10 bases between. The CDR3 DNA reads TGTGCCAGCAGTTTAACCAGGGGTGCTGGGGCCAACGTCCTGACTTTC. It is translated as CASSLTRGAGANVLTF.

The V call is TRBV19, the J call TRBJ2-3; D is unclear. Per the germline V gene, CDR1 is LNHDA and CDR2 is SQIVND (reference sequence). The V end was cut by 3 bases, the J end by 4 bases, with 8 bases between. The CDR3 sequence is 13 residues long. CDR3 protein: CASSIMGADTQYF. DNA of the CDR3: TGTGCCAGTAGTATCATGGGTGCAGATACGCAGTATTTT.

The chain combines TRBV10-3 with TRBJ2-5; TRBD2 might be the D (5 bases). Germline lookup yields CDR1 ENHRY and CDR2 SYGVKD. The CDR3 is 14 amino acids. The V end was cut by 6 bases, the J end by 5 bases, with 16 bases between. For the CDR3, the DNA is TGTGCCATCAGCGGGAACGAAATATGGGAGACCCAGTACTTC. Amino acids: CAISGNEIWETQYF.

This CDR3 is CASSDSDGNTIYF. The CDR3 nucleotides are TGTGCCAGCAGCGATTCGGACGGAAACACCATATATTTT. The V and J genes are TRBV7-6 and TRBJ1-3; the D is unclear. V lost 5 bases and J 4 bases, leaving 9 bases between the germline ends. CDR1 is SGHVS, CDR2 FNYEAQ, per germline. CDR3 length: 13 residues.

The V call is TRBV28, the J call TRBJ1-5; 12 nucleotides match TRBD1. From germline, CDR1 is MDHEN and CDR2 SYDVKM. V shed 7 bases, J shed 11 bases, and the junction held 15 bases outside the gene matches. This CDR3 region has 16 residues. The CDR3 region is CASTSSGQGAGFSQHF. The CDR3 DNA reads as TGTGCCAGCACCTCTTCGGGACAGGGGGCCGGATTCTCCCAGCATTTT.

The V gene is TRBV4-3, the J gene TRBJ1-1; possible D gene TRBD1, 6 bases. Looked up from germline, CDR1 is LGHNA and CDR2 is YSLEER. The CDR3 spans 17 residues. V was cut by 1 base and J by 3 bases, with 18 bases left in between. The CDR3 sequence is CASSQALKSGVDTEAFF. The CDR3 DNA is TGCGCCAGCAGCCAAGCCCTCAAGTCAGGGGTGGACACTGAAGCTTTCTTT.

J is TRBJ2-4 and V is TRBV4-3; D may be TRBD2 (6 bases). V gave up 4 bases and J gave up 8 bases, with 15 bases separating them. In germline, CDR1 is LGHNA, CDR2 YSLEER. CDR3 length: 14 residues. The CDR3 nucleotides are TGCGCCAGCAGCCCGATGCGGGGTGGGGACATTCAGTACTTC. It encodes CASSPMRGGDIQYF.

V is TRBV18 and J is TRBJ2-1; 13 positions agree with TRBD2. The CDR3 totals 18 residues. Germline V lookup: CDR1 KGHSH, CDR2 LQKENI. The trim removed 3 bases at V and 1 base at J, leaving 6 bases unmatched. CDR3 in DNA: TGTGCCAGCTCACCCACGGGACTAGCGGGGAGATCCTACAATGAGCAGTTCTTC. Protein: CASSPTGLAGRSYNEQFF.